This T cell receptor (beta chain) emerged from a study of identical twins. A word on this clonotype: Its specificity is not known.

Findings and limits, study-wide: Researchers caution that invariant MAIT and iNKT cells could partly confound zero-insertion analyses. Memory repertoires showed no such pattern, whereas abundant cord blood beta clonotypes carried fewer insertions. Findings depended on cross-sectional statistics rather than tracking the same donors.

With 3 bases removed from V and 5 bases from J, the gap between germline ends came to 17 bases. Germline V gene data show CDR1 as SGHRS and CDR2 as YFSETQ. The CDR3 is 15 amino acids. One entry per CDR3 protein, called by TCRdb with MiXCR from the 5' RACE reads. The data show fewer than 900,000 distinct CDR3 sequences, less than 25% seen once. These same data were also listed under a study on T cells expressing NK-cell markers. That source notes: Dominant NKG2C+ clonotypes made up about 1.0-7.5% of CD8+ T cells in a handful of donors.

The sequence was obtained from a woman in her late teens or twenties in good health. V is TRBV5-1 and J is TRBJ2-5, with D tentatively TRBD2 (6 bases). Material for sequencing was PBMCs. This CDR3 reads CASSSTHPGGETQYF. Here the CDR3 DNA reads TGCGCCAGCAGCTCGACTCATCCTGGGGGGGAGACCCAGTACTTC.